This T cell receptor beta chain was captured by sequencing in a study of control samples from healthy donors and cancer patients. Profiled with immunoSEQ multiplex PCR; TCRdb holds only in-frame clones, not every one. The table lists 100,000 to 150,000 clones, almost 95% of them singletons. The CDR3 loop spans 15 amino acids. The V gene end was trimmed by 3 bases and the J gene end by 5 bases; junction bases not matched to a gene: 7. Germline V CDR1 and CDR2: LNHDA, SQIVND (reference sequence). The chain employs TRBV19 and TRBJ2-3, with 8 bases fitting TRBD1. The TCR originated in an elderly man with head and neck cancer. The specimen sequenced was PBMCs. CDR3 residues: CASSIGQGAGDTQYF. CDR3 coding DNA: TGTGCCAGTAGTATTGGGCAGGGGGCAGGAGATACGCAGTATTTT.